This passage covers 20 T cell receptor beta chains from one sample sequenced in a study of cytomegalovirus exposure and HLA in healthy donors. PCR involved 60 Vbeta and 13 Jbeta primers. TCRdb's table, derived via immunoSEQ multiplex PCR, lists solely in-frame clones and lacks some. There are 75,000 to 100,000 clones in the sample; 55% to 75% occur only once, and about 3.5% lies in the top ten. Sequenced material: PBMCs. These receptors were taken from a man aged 60 to 75 in good health and CMV-seronegative.

The genes are TRBV19 and TRBJ2-7; 9 positions match TRBD1. This CDR3 has 16 amino acids. The trim removed 3 bases at V and 1 base at J, leaving 7 bases unmatched. CDR1 LNHDA and CDR2 SQIVND come from the germline V gene (reference sequence). The DNA for the CDR3 is TGTGCCAGTAGTATGACGACAGGGGGTCTATCCTACGAGCAGTACTTC. Protein: CASSMTTGGLSYEQYF.

This clone was recorded a few times. The V and J genes are TRBV6-5 and TRBJ2-7, with TRBD2 matching 7 bases. The V gene end was trimmed by 3 bases and the J gene end by 4 bases; junction bases not matched to a gene: 9. CDR3 size: 15 residues. Per the germline V gene, CDR1 is MNHEY and CDR2 is SVGAGI. The CDR3 nucleotides are TGTGCCAGCAGTTATGGTGCGGGAGCTGGGTACGAGCAGTACTTC. Translated: CASSYGAGAGYEQYF.

This clone was counted once. In DNA, the CDR3 is TGTGCCACCACCCGGGGGACAGATACGCAGTATTTT. Translation gives CATTRGTDTQYF. V usage is TRBV5-4 and J usage is TRBJ2-3; tentative D call: TRBD2 (6 bases). CDR1 and CDR2 (germline): SGHNT, YYREEE (reference sequence). V lost 9 bases, J lost 3 bases, and 11 bases lay in between. This CDR3 has 12 amino acids.

In the case of this clone: The sample holds other DNA sequences that translate to the same CDR3. The rearrangement links TRBV7-2 to TRBJ2-2; 11 nucleotides line up with TRBD2. Unmatched junction bases numbered 9, after V lost 3 bases and J lost 6 bases. Germline loops: CDR1 SGHTA, CDR2 FQGNSA. This CDR3 is 17 amino acids long. The CDR3 loop reads CASSFPGLAGGAGELFF. CDR3 coding DNA: TGTGCCAGCAGCTTCCCCGGGCTAGCGGGGGGCGCCGGGGAGCTGTTTTTT.

This clone was detected a few times. The CDR3, as DNA: TGCGCCAGCAATGCCGGACCAATCGGACAGGGCTACGAGCAGTACTTC. Amino acid sequence: CASNAGPIGQGYEQYF. The chain is built from TRBV5-1 and TRBJ2-7, with 8 bases identical to TRBD1. J gave up 3 bases and V 6 bases, and 14 bases lay outside the gene matches. Per germline, CDR1 SGHRS and CDR2 YFSETQ. This CDR3 has 16 residues. Together with reference TRBV5-1 and TRBJ2-7, the CDR3 gives the full variable domain: KAGVTQTPRYLIKTRGQQVTLSCSPISGHRSVSWYQQTPGQGLQFLFEYFSETQRNKGNFPGRFSGRQFSNSRSEMNVSTLELGDSALYLCASNAGPIGQGYEQYFGPGTRLTVT.

This clone was picked up one time. The chain uses TRBV19 and TRBJ1-2, with D perhaps TRBD1 (6 bases). This CDR3 has 16 amino acids. CDR1 and CDR2 from the germline V gene are LNHDA and SQIVND (reference sequence). Trimming removed 4 bases from V and 4 bases from J, with 19 bases in between. DNA for the CDR3: TGTGCCAGTAGTAAACCGGGTGCCGGGACATCCTATGGCTACACCTTC. This encodes CASSKPGAGTSYGYTF.

This chain uses TRBV5-6 with TRBJ1-1; D is unresolved. The V gene's germline CDR1 is SGHDT and CDR2 YYEEEE. The V and J ends lost 2 bases and 5 bases respectively, with 10 bases between them. The CDR3 runs to 13 residues. This chain's CDR3 is CASSFNYGTEAFF. The CDR3 region has the DNA TGTGCCAGCAGCTTTAACTACGGGACTGAAGCTTTCTTT.

The chain carries TRBV28 and TRBJ2-5; TRBD2 matches at 11 bases. Germline-derived CDR1 and CDR2 are MDHEN and SYDVKM. V lost 7 bases, J lost 6 bases, and 10 bases stayed unmatched. This CDR3 spans 15 amino acids. The CDR3 sequence is CASTQGLAGGKTQYF. The CDR3 DNA sequence: TGTGCCAGCACCCAGGGTCTAGCGGGGGGCAAGACCCAGTACTTC.

The chain carries TRBV6-1 and TRBJ2-6; weak D call: TRBD1 (6 bases). The CDR3 totals 18 residues. Germline-derived CDR1 and CDR2 are MNHNS and SASEGT. Trimming shortened V by 0 bases and J by 0 bases, and 12 bases separated the two germline ends. CDR3 coding DNA: TGTGCCAGCAGTGAAGCGCTCGGACAGCTCTCTGGGGCCAACGTCCTGACTTTC. This codes for CASSEALGQLSGANVLTF.

This clone was seen only a few times. The J gene is TRBJ2-2, the V gene TRBV11-2, with D unclear. The CDR3 is made up of 14 amino acids. The V end was cut by 3 bases, the J end by 5 bases, with 10 bases between. CDR1 is SGHAT and CDR2 is FQNNGV in the germline V gene. CDR3 loop: CASSFQLATGELFF. The DNA for the CDR3 is TGTGCCAGCAGCTTCCAACTTGCTACCGGGGAGCTGTTTTTT.

The gene calls are TRBV29-1 and TRBJ2-1; 10 bases fit TRBD1. Trimming took 6 bases from V and 8 from J; bases not matched to a gene: 19. This CDR3 is built from 17 residues. In germline, CDR1 is SQVTM, CDR2 ANQGSEA. The CDR3, as DNA: TGCAGCGTCCTTAATTATGCGAGACAGGGGGCCGGAGATGAGCAGTTCTTC. Translating it yields CSVLNYARQGAGDEQFF.

This clone was recorded at least ten times. The rearrangement links TRBV23-1 to TRBJ2-7; 9 bases agree with TRBD1. TRBV23-1 is marked as an open reading frame, function uncertain. V shed 4 bases and J 3 bases; nucleotides not matched to a gene: 1. This CDR3 has 13 amino acids. The CDR3 loop reads CASSPTGGYEQYF. For the CDR3, the DNA is TGCGCCAGCAGTCCGACAGGGGGCTACGAGCAGTACTTC.

The gene calls are TRBV7-8 and TRBJ1-6; D may be TRBD1 (5 bases). Trimming shortened V by 5 bases and J by 8 bases, and 16 bases separated the two germline ends. Germline V gives CDR1 SGHVS, CDR2 FQNEAQ. This CDR3 spans 15 amino acids. The CDR3 loop reads CASSRGLFLDSPLHF. The CDR3 bases are TGTGCCAGCAGCCGGGGACTGTTCTTGGATTCACCCCTCCACTTT.

The chain carries TRBV4-2 and TRBJ2-7; D is unclear. The CDR3 is made up of 13 amino acids. The germline V gene encodes CDR1 LGHNA and CDR2 YNFKEQ. Trimming took off 3 bases at V and 3 bases at J, with 9 bases between the two ends. CDR3 residues: CASSQHSGYEQYF. The CDR3 nucleotides read TGTGCCAGCAGCCAGCACTCAGGCTACGAGCAGTACTTC.

This clone has just a few counts. The chain employs TRBV27 and TRBJ2-5; a possible D gene is TRBD1 (7 bases). TRBJ2-7 matches the DNA end more closely, so the J call is doubtful. Germline V lookup: CDR1 MNHEY, CDR2 SMNVEV (reference sequence). The CDR3 is 13 residues long. The CDR3 is CASRAGGLYEQYF. The CDR3 region has the DNA TGTGCCAGCAGGGCAGGGGGGCTGTACGAGCAGTACTTC.

The chain uses TRBV5-6 and TRBJ1-2; D remains unclear. The CDR3 length is 14 residues. The germline V gene has CDR1 SGHDT and CDR2 YYEEEE. V lost 0 bases to trimming and J lost 8 bases, with 14 bases between them. CDR3 protein: CASSLVRAPGGYTF. CDR3 DNA: TGTGCCAGCAGCTTGGTGCGGGCCCCCGGGGGCTACACCTTC.

Of note for this clone: This sample includes further DNA sequences coding for the same CDR3. This chain uses TRBV30 with TRBJ2-5, with 14 bases lining up with TRBD2. Germline CDR1 and CDR2: GTSNPN and SVGIG (reference sequence). The CDR3 spans 13 residues. Trimming took 5 bases from V and 5 from J; bases not matched to a gene: 1. The CDR3 DNA follows: TGTGCCTGGGGACTAGCGGGAGGTGAGACCCAGTACTTC. The encoded protein is CAWGLAGGETQYF. Full variable domain (rest looked up from reference TRBV30 and TRBJ2-5): SQTIHQWPATLVQPVGSPLSLECTVEGTSNPNLYWYRQAAGRGLQLLFYSVGIGQISSEVPQNLSASRPQDRQFILSSKKLLLSDSGFYLCAWGLAGGETQYFGPGTRLLVL.

A single count supports this clone. The chain carries TRBV11-3 and TRBJ2-3; 7 bases line up with TRBD1. The V gene's germline CDR1 is SGHNT and CDR2 YENEEA. Trimming cost V 5 bases and J 1 base; bases outside gene matches: 3. The CDR3 sequence is 14 residues long. CDR3 region: CASSGDSRTDTQYF. Written as DNA, the CDR3 is TGTGCCAGCAGCGGGGACAGTCGCACAGATACGCAGTATTTT. The full variable domain, with the rest looked up from reference TRBV11-3 and TRBJ2-3, is EAGVVQSPRYKIIEKKQPVAFWCNPISGHNTLYWYLQNLGQGPELLIRYENEEAVDDSQLPKDRFSAERLKGVDSTLKIQPAELGDSAVYLCASSGDSRTDTQYFGPGTRLTVL.

The chain has TRBV5-1 and TRBJ2-1; unclear D gene. The V end lost 5 bases, the J end lost 0 bases, and 9 bases lay between the germline ends. The CDR3 loop spans 14 amino acids. From germline, CDR1 is SGHRS and CDR2 YFSETQ. The CDR3 DNA reads as TGCGCCAGCAGAGTCTTGAGCTCCTACAATGAGCAGTTCTTC. Translated: CASRVLSSYNEQFF.

The genes are TRBV4-1 and TRBJ1-2; 7 nucleotides match TRBD1. Germline CDR1 reads MGHRA; CDR2 reads YSYEKL. This CDR3 contains 15 residues. With V trimmed by 0 bases and J by 8 bases, 9 bases remained unmatched. The CDR3 is CASSQEEGQPAGYTF. CDR3 nucleotide sequence: TGCGCCAGCAGCCAAGAAGAGGGACAGCCTGCAGGCTACACCTTC.